The sequence of this TCR beta chain was determined in a study of blood T cell repertoires in COVID-19. Overall study context: Both acute and convalescent COVID-19 samples were obtained from the United States, Italy and Spain. The analysed material was cDNA or gDNA that came from T cells, B-cell-depleted T cells, or PBMCs.

There are 12 residues in the CDR3. The germline V gene has CDR1 MDHEN and CDR2 SYDVKM. Trimming shortened V by 1 base and J by 3 bases, and 4 bases separated the two germline ends. About this clone: Other DNA sequences in this specimen translate into the identical CDR3.

Profiling relied on immunoSEQ multiplex PCR, and the TCRdb table lists in-frame clones only, not all of them. The sample consists of tens of thousands of clones, 90% of them appearing once. Sample: peripheral blood. J is TRBJ2-7 and V is TRBV28; D not resolved. This TCR was sampled from a man in his fifties or sixties with COVID-19, enrolled during active disease. This CDR3 is CASSLSGYEQYF. Here the CDR3 DNA reads TGTGCCAGCAGTTTATCCGGCTACGAGCAGTACTTC.